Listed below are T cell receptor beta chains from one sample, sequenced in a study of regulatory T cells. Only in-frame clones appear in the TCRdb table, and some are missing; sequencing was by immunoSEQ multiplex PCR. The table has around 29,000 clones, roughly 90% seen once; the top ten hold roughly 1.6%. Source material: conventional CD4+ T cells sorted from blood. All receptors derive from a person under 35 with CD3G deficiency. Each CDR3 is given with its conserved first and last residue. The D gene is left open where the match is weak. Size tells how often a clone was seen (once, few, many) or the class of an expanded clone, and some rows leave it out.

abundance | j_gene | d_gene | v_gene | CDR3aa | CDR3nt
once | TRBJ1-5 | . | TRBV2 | CASRGGTGSNQPQHF | TGTGCCAGCAGGGGGGGGACGGGGAGCAATCAGCCCCAGCATTTT
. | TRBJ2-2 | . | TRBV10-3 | CAISPYPSGNTGELFF | TGTGCCATCAGCCCCTACCCGTCAGGGAACACCGGGGAGCTGTTTTTT
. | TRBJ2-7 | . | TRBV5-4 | CASRLDTIGRGYEQYF | TGTGCCAGCAGATTAGACACTATTGGTCGAGGCTACGAGCAGTACTTC
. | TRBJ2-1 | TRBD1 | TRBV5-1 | CASSPGQGAIDEQFF | TGCGCCAGCAGCCCGGGACAGGGGGCGATCGATGAGCAGTTCTTC
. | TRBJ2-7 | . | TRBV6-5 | CASSYISTPGEQYF | TGTGCCAGCAGTTACATCAGTACCCCTGGGGAGCAGTACTTC
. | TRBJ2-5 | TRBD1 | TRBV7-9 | CASSIGDRGKETQYF | TGTGCCAGCAGCATTGGGGACAGGGGTAAAGAGACCCAGTACTTC
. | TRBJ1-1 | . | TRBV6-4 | CASSVRQGAEAFF | TGTGCCAGCAGTGTGCGGCAAGGGGCTGAAGCTTTCTTT
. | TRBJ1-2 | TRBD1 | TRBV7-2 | CASSVDRGRGYGYTF | TGTGCCAGCAGCGTAGACAGGGGAAGAGGCTATGGCTACACCTTC
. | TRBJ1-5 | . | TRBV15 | CATSKLNQPQHF | TGTGCCACCAGCAAGTTGAATCAGCCCCAGCATTTT
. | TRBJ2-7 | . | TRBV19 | CASSIGGTVGEQYF | TGTGCCAGTAGTATAGGGGGAACAGTTGGGGAGCAGTACTTC
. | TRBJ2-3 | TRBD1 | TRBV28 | CASSLSGGGTGKDTQYF | TGTGCCAGCAGTTTAAGCGGAGGGGGGACAGGGAAAGATACGCAGTATTTT
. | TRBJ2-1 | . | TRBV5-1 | CASSKTVEIYNEQFF | TGCGCCAGCAGCAAGACAGTGGAGATCTACAATGAGCAGTTCTTC
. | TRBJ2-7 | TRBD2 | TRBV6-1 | CASSGLAGYEQYF | TGTGCCAGCAGTGGACTAGCGGGCTACGAGCAGTACTTC
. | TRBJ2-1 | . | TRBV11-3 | CASSLDRGPYNEQFF | TGTGCCAGCAGCTTAGACAGAGGCCCCTACAATGAGCAGTTCTTC
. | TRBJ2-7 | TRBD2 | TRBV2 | CASNPTGLAASYEQYF | TGTGCCAGCAACCCAACCGGACTAGCGGCCTCCTACGAGCAGTACTTC
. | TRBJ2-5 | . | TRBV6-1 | CASSNDMRPQETQYF | TGTGCCAGCAGTAATGATATGAGGCCTCAAGAGACCCAGTACTTC
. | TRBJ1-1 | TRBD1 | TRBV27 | CASSYRGNTEAFF | TGTGCCAGCAGTTACAGGGGGAACACTGAAGCTTTCTTT
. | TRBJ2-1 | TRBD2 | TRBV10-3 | CAISESYGLAGEQFF | TGTGCCATCAGTGAGTCATACGGACTAGCGGGTGAGCAGTTCTTC
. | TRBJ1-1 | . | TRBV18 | CASSPQGLNTEAFF | TGTGCCAGCTCACCACAGGGATTGAACACTGAAGCTTTCTTT
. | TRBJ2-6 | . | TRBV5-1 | CASSSDPGGANVLTF | TGCGCCAGCAGCTCCGACCCGGGGGGGGCCAACGTCCTGACTTTC
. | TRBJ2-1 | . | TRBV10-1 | CASRAIWDSHSYNEQFF | TGCGCCAGCAGAGCAATCTGGGACTCCCACTCCTACAATGAGCAGTTCTTC
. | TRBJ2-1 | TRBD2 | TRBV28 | CASSLTSGAYNEQFF | TGTGCCAGCAGCCTTACTAGCGGGGCATACAATGAGCAGTTCTTC
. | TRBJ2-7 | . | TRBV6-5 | CASSVGRGGEQYF | TGTGCCAGCAGTGTCGGGAGAGGAGGCGAGCAGTACTTC
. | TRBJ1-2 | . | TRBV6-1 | CASSEGGNPNYGYTF | TGTGCCAGCAGTGAAGGTGGCAACCCCAACTATGGCTACACCTTC
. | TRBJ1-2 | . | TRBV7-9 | CASSLGGGARTYTF | TGTGCCAGCAGTCTCGGAGGGGGGGCTCGCACCTACACCTTC
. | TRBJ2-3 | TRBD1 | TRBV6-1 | CASSDPTGGTDTQYF | TGTGCCAGCAGTGACCCTACAGGGGGCACAGATACGCAGTATTTT
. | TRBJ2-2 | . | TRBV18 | CASSPPGKGNTGELFF | TGTGCCAGCTCACCACCGGGGAAGGGGAACACCGGGGAGCTGTTTTTT
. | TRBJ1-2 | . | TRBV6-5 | CASSSGPYYGYTF | TGTGCCAGCAGTTCGGGACCATATTATGGCTACACCTTC
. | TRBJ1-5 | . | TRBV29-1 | CSVGQSSNQPQHF | TGCAGCGTTGGGCAGTCGAGCAATCAGCCCCAGCATTTT
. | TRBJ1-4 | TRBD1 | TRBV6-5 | CASRGGTGGRKLFF | TGTGCCAGCAGAGGCGGGACAGGGGGTAGAAAACTGTTTTTT
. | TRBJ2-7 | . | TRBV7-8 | CASSTGLPEGYEQYF | TGTGCCAGCAGCACAGGACTGCCCGAGGGCTACGAGCAGTACTTC
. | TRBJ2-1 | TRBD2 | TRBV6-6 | CASSLAGGYEQFF | TGTGCCAGCAGTTTAGCGGGTGGTTATGAGCAGTTCTTC
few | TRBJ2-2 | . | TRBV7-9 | CASSLPPGELFF | TGTGCCAGCAGCTTACCCCCCGGGGAGCTGTTTTTT
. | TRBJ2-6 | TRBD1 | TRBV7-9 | CASTKGQGASGANVLTF | TGTGCCAGCACCAAGGGACAGGGGGCGTCTGGGGCCAACGTCCTGACTTTC
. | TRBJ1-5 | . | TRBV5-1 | CASSFVPDQPQHF | TGCGCCAGCAGCTTCGTCCCCGATCAGCCCCAGCATTTT
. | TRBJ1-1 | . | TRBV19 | CASSIALGTEAFF | TGTGCCAGTAGTATAGCCCTCGGCACTGAAGCTTTCTTT
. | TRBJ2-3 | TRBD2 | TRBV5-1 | CASSLRAGGAAGGPDTQYF | TGCGCCAGCAGCTTGAGAGCGGGGGGTGCGGCGGGTGGCCCAGATACGCAGTATTTT
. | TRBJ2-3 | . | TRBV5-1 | CASSLAFTDTQYF | TGCGCCAGCAGCTTGGCTTTCACAGATACGCAGTATTTT
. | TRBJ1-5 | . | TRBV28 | CASSLFRQGPYNQPQHF | TGTGCCAGCAGTCTCTTTCGCCAGGGTCCTTATAATCAGCCCCAGCATTTT
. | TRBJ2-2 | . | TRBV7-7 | CASSHRVQTGELFF | TGTGCCAGCAGCCACCGGGTCCAAACCGGGGAGCTGTTTTTT
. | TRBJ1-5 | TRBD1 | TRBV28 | CASSLAPRSADRDRGQPQHF | TGTGCCAGCAGTTTAGCCCCCAGAAGCGCAGACAGGGATCGAGGACAGCCCCAGCATTTT
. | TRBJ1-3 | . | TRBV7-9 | CASSRTGGAGNTIYF | TGTGCCAGCAGCCGCACGGGGGGAGCTGGAAACACCATATATTTT
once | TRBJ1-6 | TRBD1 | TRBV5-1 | CASSLGDSNSPLHF | TGCGCCAGCAGCCTTGGGGACAGTAATTCACCCCTCCACTTT
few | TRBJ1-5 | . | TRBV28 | CASSLRGASSNQPQHF | TGTGCCAGCAGTTTAAGGGGAGCCTCTAGCAATCAGCCCCAGCATTTT
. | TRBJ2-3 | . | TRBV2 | CASIGGGRVTDTQYF | TGTGCCAGCATAGGGGGGGGCCGGGTCACAGATACGCAGTATTTT
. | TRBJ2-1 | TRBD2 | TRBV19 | CASSPGGWSYNEQFF | TGTGCCAGTAGTCCGGGGGGATGGTCCTACAATGAGCAGTTCTTC
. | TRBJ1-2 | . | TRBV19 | CASSSREGNYGYTF | TGTGCCAGTAGTAGCAGGGAAGGGAACTATGGCTACACCTTC
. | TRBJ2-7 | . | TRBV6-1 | CASRSPLGEQYF | TGTGCCAGCAGGTCTCCCCTGGGCGAGCAGTACTTC
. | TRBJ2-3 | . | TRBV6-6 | CASSRDNTDTQYF | TGTGCCAGCAGTCGGGACAACACAGATACGCAGTATTTT
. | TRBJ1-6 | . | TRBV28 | CASSFRPGRSPLHF | TGTGCCAGCAGTTTCCGCCCGGGGCGTTCACCCCTCCACTTT
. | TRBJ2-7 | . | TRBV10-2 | CASSRGGAGSSYEQYF | TGCGCCAGCTCCCGAGGCGGGGCAGGGAGCTCCTACGAGCAGTACTTC
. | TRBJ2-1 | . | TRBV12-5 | CASGVNHEQFF | TGTGCTAGTGGTGTTAATCATGAGCAGTTCTTC
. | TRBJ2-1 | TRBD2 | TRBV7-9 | CASSLEAGGRNEQFF | TGTGCCAGCAGCTTAGAAGCGGGAGGCAGGAATGAGCAGTTCTTC
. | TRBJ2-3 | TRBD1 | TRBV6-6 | CATRGGRSTDTQYF | TGTGCCACCCGAGGGGGCCGTAGCACAGATACGCAGTATTTT